Listed here are 31 T cell receptor beta chains from one sample, sequenced in a study of shared clonotypes between healthy human individuals. Only in-frame clones appear in the TCRdb table, and some are missing; sequencing was by immunoSEQ multiplex PCR. This sample has over 950,000 clones; around 77% occur once, and the top ten carry 0.89%. The sequenced material came from memory CD4+ T cells from PBMCs. Noted subset: CD45RA-negative fraction. These TCRs come from a man aged 18 to 30 in good health. Some clones in this sample may be carry-over from other donors' samples.

This clone was picked up a small number of times. This rearrangement joins TRBV19 to TRBJ1-1, with D uncertain. CDR1 and CDR2 (germline): LNHDA, SQIVND (reference sequence). V was shortened by 3 bases and J by 0 bases, with 14 bases between the two germline ends. The CDR3 consists of 16 residues. CDR3 sequence (DNA): TGTGCCAGTAGTATCTCACTGGGCCGCATGAACACTGAAGCTTTCTTT. This encodes CASSISLGRMNTEAFF.

The chain uses TRBV19 and TRBJ2-1, with D uncertain. The CDR3 sequence is 12 residues long. Between the trimmed V and J ends, which lost 1 base and 9 bases, there was a span of 7 bases. Per germline, CDR1 LNHDA and CDR2 SQIVND (reference sequence). CDR3 protein: CASSIVKREQFF. The CDR3 DNA reads as TGTGCCAGTAGTATAGTGAAGCGTGAGCAGTTCTTC.

The chain has TRBV28 and TRBJ1-2; 10 bases are a match to TRBD1. This CDR3 has 15 residues. The V segment lost 3 bases and the J segment 5 bases; nucleotides outside the gene matches: 6. Germline-derived CDR1 and CDR2 are MDHEN and SYDVKM. CDR3 residues: CASSLTGGRAYGYTF. The CDR3 DNA follows: TGTGCCAGCAGTTTGACAGGGGGCCGAGCTTATGGCTACACCTTC.

This clone was observed a few times. The chain is built from TRBV18 and TRBJ2-7; D unresolved. The CDR3 length is 16 residues. Germline CDR1 reads KGHSH; CDR2 reads LQKENI. V lost 0 bases, J lost 4 bases, and 16 bases lay in between. CDR3 DNA sequence: TGTGCCAGCTCACCACCGGGGTCGGTGAGAAATTACGAGCAGTACTTC. Its translation is CASSPPGSVRNYEQYF.

This clone was detected many times. The CDR3 DNA sequence: TGTGCCACCGCGCGGAGAGGGGGAGAAAAACTGTTTTTT. Protein sequence: CATARRGGEKLFF. The rearrangement joins TRBV27 to TRBJ1-4, with D perhaps matching TRBD1 (6 bases). Trimming left V 10 bases short and J 8 bases short, with 17 bases between. Germline-derived CDR1 and CDR2 are MNHEY and SMNVEV (reference sequence). The CDR3 sequence is 13 residues long.

This chain connects TRBV29-1 to TRBJ2-5; no clear D. Germline CDR1 is SQVTM and CDR2 is ANQGSEA. The CDR3 sequence is 12 residues long. V lost 4 bases and J 9 bases, leaving 15 bases between the germline ends. The CDR3 sequence: CSVALGAGAQYF. The CDR3 nucleotides are TGCAGCGTTGCGCTAGGTGCTGGGGCCCAGTACTTC.

This chain connects TRBV28 to TRBJ2-7; D possibly corresponds to TRBD2 (5 bases). Trimming left V 8 bases short and J 6 bases short, with 20 bases between. In germline, CDR1 is MDHEN, CDR2 SYDVKM. The CDR3 is 14 residues long. The CDR3 sequence: CASSPPGGGGEQYF. The CDR3 nucleotides are TGTGCCAGCTCCCCACCCGGCGGAGGTGGCGAGCAGTACTTC.

This sequence joins TRBV5-4 and TRBJ2-1; TRBD1 might be the D (6 bases). This CDR3 comprises 14 residues. The germline CDR1 and CDR2 sequences are SGHNT and YYREEE (reference sequence). Between the trimmed V and J ends, which lost 0 bases and 3 bases, there was a span of 7 bases. This CDR3 is CASSLGQDYNEQFF. Written as DNA, the CDR3 is TGTGCCAGCAGCTTGGGACAGGACTACAATGAGCAGTTCTTC.

With respect to this clone: Different DNA sequences within this sample yield the same CDR3. This chain uses TRBV5-4 with TRBJ2-2; D uncertain. This CDR3 is 15 amino acids long. CDR1 and CDR2 from the germline V gene are SGHNT and YYREEE (reference sequence). V lost 1 base and J lost 1, with 8 bases in between. The CDR3 is CASSLSGRNTGELFF. CDR3 nucleotides: TGTGCCAGCAGCTTGAGTGGGCGGAACACCGGGGAGCTGTTTTTT.

The chain couples TRBV2 to TRBJ1-5; D might be TRBD1 (5 bases). Germline CDR1 and CDR2: SNHLY and FYNNEI. This CDR3 contains 13 residues. V gave up 7 bases and J gave up 0 bases, with 7 bases separating them. Here the CDR3 reads CASMDNSNQPQHF. CDR3 DNA: TGTGCCAGCATGGACAATAGCAATCAGCCCCAGCATTTT.

With respect to this clone: This sample also contains other DNA sequences that code for the same CDR3. This chain links TRBV15 with TRBJ2-7; tentatively, D is TRBD1 (6 bases). V was cut by 5 bases and J by 3 bases, with 14 bases left in between. The CDR3 contains 14 residues. Germline V CDR1 and CDR2: LNHNV, YYDKDF (reference sequence). The DNA for the CDR3 is TGTGCCACCAGCGTCCCAGGACAGAACTACGAGCAGTACTTC. Amino acids: CATSVPGQNYEQYF.

This chain joins TRBV5-4 and TRBJ2-2, with TRBD2 matching over 8 bases. The germline V gene encodes CDR1 SGHNT and CDR2 YYREEE (reference sequence). The ends lost 4 bases at V and 7 bases at J; junction bases unmatched: 12. This CDR3 is 16 amino acids long. The CDR3 reads CASSPRGAGVHGELFF. CDR3 DNA sequence: TGTGCCAGCAGCCCCCGGGGAGCGGGAGTCCACGGGGAGCTGTTTTTT. Supplemented by reference TRBV5-4 and TRBJ2-2, the full variable domain reads ETGVTQSPTHLIKTRGQQVTLRCSSQSGHNTVSWYQQALGQGPQFIFQYYREEENGRGNFPPRFSGLQFPNYSSELNVNALELDDSALYLCASSPRGAGVHGELFFGEGSRLTVL.

The chain recombines TRBV29-1 with TRBJ2-7; TRBD2 matches at 8 bases. The CDR3 is made up of 14 amino acids. Germline lookup yields CDR1 SQVTM and CDR2 ANQGSEA. Trimming cost V 3 bases and J 6 bases; bases outside gene matches: 10. CDR3 sequence (DNA): TGCAGCGTTGATAGCGAGCGGGAGACCGGCGAGCAGTACTTC. Translation: CSVDSERETGEQYF.

A note on this clone: The sample contains more than one DNA sequence encoding this CDR3. V usage is TRBV4-2 and J usage is TRBJ2-2; D is unclear. The germline V gene has CDR1 LGHNA and CDR2 YNFKEQ. Trimming left V 0 bases short and J 6 bases short, with 5 bases between. The length of the CDR3 is 13 residues. This CDR3 reads CASSQDGAGELFF. The CDR3 nucleotides read TGTGCCAGCAGCCAAGATGGAGCCGGGGAGCTGTTTTTT.

The V gene is TRBV28, the J gene TRBJ2-3, with TRBD2 matching 12 bases. V shed 11 bases and J 2 bases; nucleotides not matched to a gene: 11. This CDR3 is built from 16 residues. The V gene's germline CDR1 is MDHEN and CDR2 SYDVKM. The CDR3 coding sequence is TGTGCCCTAGGACTAGCGGGATCCAAATCCACAGATACGCAGTATTTT. This gives the protein CALGLAGSKSTDTQYF.

V is TRBV21-1 and J is TRBJ1-2. TRBV21-1 is annotated as a pseudogene. CDR3 length equals 17 residues. The CDR3 DNA reads TGTGCCAGCAGCAAAGTTCACGTAAGGGCGTCTAACTATGGCTACACCTTC. This codes for CASSKVHVRASNYGYTF.

The table lists this clone with a count of one. The chain is built from TRBV5-1 and TRBJ2-3; 7 bases agree with TRBD2. The CDR3 consists of 16 residues. The junction had 8 bases not matched to a gene; V was cut back by 4 bases and J by 0 bases. Germline values: CDR1 SGHRS, CDR2 YFSETQ. The CDR3, as DNA: TGCGCCAGCAGCCTGGATCTAGCGGCAAGCACAGATACGCAGTATTTT. Its translation is CASSLDLAASTDTQYF.

This clone occurred a few times. The gene calls are TRBV10-3 and TRBJ1-5, with 8 bases identical to TRBD1. Trimming removed 1 base from V and 7 bases from J; junction bases left unmatched: 6. This CDR3 comprises 15 residues. From germline, CDR1 is ENHRY and CDR2 SYGVKD. The CDR3, as DNA: TGTGCCATCAGTGAGTTTGGGACAGGAGGACAGCCCCAGCATTTT. Encoded protein: CAISEFGTGGQPQHF.

This chain connects TRBV5-1 to TRBJ2-1, with D unclear. From germline, CDR1 is SGHRS and CDR2 YFSETQ. V was trimmed by 0 bases and J by 10 bases, leaving 14 bases between them. This CDR3 spans 14 amino acids. CDR3 coding DNA: TGCGCCAGCAGCTTGGCCTTGAGTGTAGGGGAGCAGTTCTTC. Translation: CASSLALSVGEQFF.

On this clone: The same CDR3 also results from other DNA sequences found in this sample. The chain combines TRBV9 with TRBJ1-1; D is uncertain. Germline CDR1 SGDLS, CDR2 YYNGEE. The V end lost 0 bases, the J end lost 2 bases, and 8 bases lay between the germline ends. CDR3 length: 14 amino acids. Written as DNA, the CDR3 is TGTGCCAGCAGCGTAGAGTCCGGCAACACTGAAGCTTTCTTT. Translation gives CASSVESGNTEAFF.

The rearrangement links TRBV19 to TRBJ2-7; weak D call: TRBD2 (5 bases). V lost 5 bases to trimming and J lost 6 bases, with 20 bases between them. This CDR3 comprises 15 residues. The germline CDR1 and CDR2 sequences are LNHDA and SQIVND (reference sequence). CDR3 bases: TGTGCCAGTAGTTGGCTTGGCGCCGGGGAGCGCGAGCAGTACTTC. Translating gives CASSWLGAGEREQYF.

The V call is TRBV19, the J call TRBJ2-5; 7 bases line up with TRBD1. Germline CDR1 reads LNHDA; CDR2 reads SQIVND (reference sequence). The V and J ends lost 1 base and 3 bases, in that order; junction bases with no gene match: 23. The CDR3 totals 21 residues. This CDR3 is CASSIGRRDRDKRGRKETQYF. The CDR3 bases are TGTGCCAGTAGTATAGGTCGTAGAGACAGGGACAAGAGGGGAAGAAAAGAGACCCAGTACTTC.

CDR3 region: CASSLLPARGSYNEQFF. DNA for the CDR3: TGCGCCAGCAGCTTGTTGCCAGCCCGGGGCTCCTACAATGAGCAGTTCTTC. The chain is built from TRBV5-1 and TRBJ2-1; D is possibly TRBD2 (5 bases). V lost 1 base and J 0 bases, leaving 14 bases between the germline ends. Per the germline V gene, CDR1 is SGHRS and CDR2 is YFSETQ. The CDR3 runs 17 residues.

V and J are TRBV9 and TRBJ1-3; 8 bases map to TRBD1. This CDR3 is built from 16 residues. J lost 1 base, V lost 3 bases, and 6 bases had no gene match. From germline, CDR1 is SGDLS and CDR2 YYNGEE. CDR3 nucleotide sequence: TGTGCCAGCAGCGCGGGACAGGTTGTTTCTGGAAACACCATATATTTT. This gives the protein CASSAGQVVSGNTIYF.

This clone appeared once. V gene TRBV29-1 combines with J gene TRBJ1-4; D gene ambiguous. V was trimmed by 6 bases and J by 8 bases, leaving 19 bases between them. The germline CDR1 and CDR2 sequences are SQVTM and ANQGSEA. The CDR3 consists of 14 residues. The CDR3 DNA reads TGCAGCGTCAAGGGATCCGTCTTCGCCGAAAAACTGTTTTTT. Translating it yields CSVKGSVFAEKLFF.

The V call is TRBV4-1, the J call TRBJ1-2, with no clear D. Per germline, CDR1 MGHRA and CDR2 YSYEKL. V was shortened by 0 bases and J by 5 bases, with 13 bases between the two germline ends. This CDR3 contains 15 residues. The CDR3 here is CASSQDQSGFYGYTF. The CDR3 bases are TGCGCCAGCAGCCAAGACCAGTCCGGCTTTTATGGCTACACCTTC.

V usage is TRBV6-6 and J usage is TRBJ2-3; 8 bases map to TRBD2. Germline-derived CDR1 and CDR2 are MNHNY and SVGAGI (reference sequence). CDR3 length equals 15 residues. With 7 bases clipped from V and 1 base from J, the junction kept 7 bases outside the gene matches. The CDR3 region has the DNA TGTGCCAGCACCCGAGCGGGAGATGGCACAGATACGCAGTATTTT. Protein: CASTRAGDGTDTQYF.

This clone was seen a single time. The chain is built from TRBV30 and TRBJ1-2; TRBD1 is a possible D gene (5 bases). The germline gives CDR1 GTSNPN, CDR2 SVGIG (reference sequence). The ends were cut back, 8 bases at V and 5 bases at J, with 21 bases in the middle. The CDR3 extends over 14 amino acids. Here the CDR3 reads CAGGTSRIGYGYTF. In DNA form, the CDR3 reads TGTGCCGGGGGGACGTCGCGAATAGGGTATGGCTACACCTTC. The whole variable domain, remainder taken from reference TRBV30 and TRBJ1-2, is SQTIHQWPATLVQPVGSPLSLECTVEGTSNPNLYWYRQAAGRGLQLLFYSVGIGQISSEVPQNLSASRPQDRQFILSSKKLLLSDSGFYLCAGGTSRIGYGYTFGSGTRLTVV.

This clone was seen just once. CDR3 in DNA: TGTGCCAGAAGCTTCCGGGACAGGGAGGCCAATGAGCAGTTCTTC. The encoded protein is CARSFRDREANEQFF. The V gene is TRBV5-3, the J gene TRBJ2-1; the match to TRBD1 covers 9 bases. TRBV5-3 has ORF status, its function being uncertain. The ends lost 2 bases at V and 6 bases at J; junction bases unmatched: 6. The CDR3 is 15 residues long.

This chain links TRBV7-9 with TRBJ2-6; unclear D gene. The CDR3 length is 16 residues. V was shortened by 5 bases and J by 4 bases, with 15 bases between the two germline ends. Per germline, CDR1 SEHNR and CDR2 FQNEAQ (reference sequence). Here the CDR3 DNA reads TGTGCCAGCAGCGGACGACTGTGGCTAGGGGCCAACGTCCTGACTTTC. It encodes CASSGRLWLGANVLTF.

CDR3 in amino acids: CASSLGAGATRNLGGQYF. The DNA for the CDR3 is TGTGCCAGCAGCTTAGGGGCCGGGGCGACAAGAAACCTTGGTGGGCAGTACTTC. V gene TRBV11-2 combines with J gene TRBJ2-5; D assignment may be TRBD1 or TRBD2 (5 bases each). There are 18 residues in the CDR3. V lost 1 base and J 11 bases, leaving 29 bases between the germline ends. CDR1 and CDR2 (germline): SGHAT, FQNNGV.